This T cell receptor (beta chain) appears in the sequencing data of a study of T cell responses to AZD1222 COVID-19 vaccine. Clones were read by immunoSEQ multiplex PCR, and TCRdb kept only the in-frame ones, dropping some. The sample yields 150,000 to 200,000 clones, about 91% seen once. The CDR3 is 14 amino acids. V shed 6 bases and J 11 bases; nucleotides not matched to a gene: 8. Germline loops: CDR1 MDHEN, CDR2 SYDVKM. The sequence was collected from an adult who received the AZD1222 COVID-19 vaccine. This rearrangement joins TRBV28 to TRBJ1-6; TRBD1 agrees at 9 bases. The sequenced sample was peripheral blood, obtained 28 days after the second AZD1222 dose. In nucleotides, the CDR3 is TGTGCCAGCAGCCCAGGACAGGGGAGTACACCCCTCCACTTT. This translates into CASSPGQGSTPLHF.